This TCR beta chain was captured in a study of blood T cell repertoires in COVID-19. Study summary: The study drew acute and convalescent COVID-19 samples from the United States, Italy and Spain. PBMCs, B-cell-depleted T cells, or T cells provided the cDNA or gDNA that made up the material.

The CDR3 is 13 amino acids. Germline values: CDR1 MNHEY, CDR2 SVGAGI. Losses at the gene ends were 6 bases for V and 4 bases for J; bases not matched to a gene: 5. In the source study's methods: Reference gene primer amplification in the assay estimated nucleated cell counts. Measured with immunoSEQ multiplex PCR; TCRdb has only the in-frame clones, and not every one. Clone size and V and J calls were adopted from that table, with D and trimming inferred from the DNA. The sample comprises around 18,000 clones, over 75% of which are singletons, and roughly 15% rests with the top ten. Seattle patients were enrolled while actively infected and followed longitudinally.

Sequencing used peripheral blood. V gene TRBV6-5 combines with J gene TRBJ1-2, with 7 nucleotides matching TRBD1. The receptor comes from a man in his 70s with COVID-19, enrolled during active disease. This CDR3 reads CASRTGNAYGYTF. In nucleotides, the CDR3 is TGTGCCAGCAGGACAGGGAACGCCTATGGCTACACCTTC.